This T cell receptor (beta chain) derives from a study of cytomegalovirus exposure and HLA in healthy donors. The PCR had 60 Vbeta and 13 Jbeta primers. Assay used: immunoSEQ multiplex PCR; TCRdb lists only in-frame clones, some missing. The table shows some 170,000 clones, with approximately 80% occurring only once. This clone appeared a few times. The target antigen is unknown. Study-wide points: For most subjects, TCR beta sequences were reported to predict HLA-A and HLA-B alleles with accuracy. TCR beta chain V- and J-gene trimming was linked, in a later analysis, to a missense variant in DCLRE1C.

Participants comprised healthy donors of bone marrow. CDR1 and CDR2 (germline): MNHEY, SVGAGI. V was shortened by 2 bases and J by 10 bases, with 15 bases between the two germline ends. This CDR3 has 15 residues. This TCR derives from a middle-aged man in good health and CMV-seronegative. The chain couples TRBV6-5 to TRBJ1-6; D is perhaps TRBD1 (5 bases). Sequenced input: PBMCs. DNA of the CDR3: TGTGCCAGCAGTTACCCGGGGGGGGTAGAGTCACCCCTCCACTTT. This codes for CASSYPGGVESPLHF.